This entry lists 2 T cell receptor beta chains sequenced from one sample in a study of blood T cell repertoires in COVID-19 (dated by TCRdb to 2018 to 2021). The library was produced with the immunoSEQ multiplex PCR assay. TCRdb carries this immuneACCESS record with in-frame sequences only. Its versions omit some clonotypes, under half of them owing to an unresolved V gene in the studies checked, with the rest unexplained. The sample table contains approximately 280,000 clones; only one count was recorded for roughly 86% of them. The ten largest clones add up to about 9.8% of the sample. Sequenced material: peripheral blood. The receptors were sampled from a man aged 18 to 30 with active or convalescent COVID-19.

This chain joins TRBV15 and TRBJ2-5, with 10 bases identical to TRBD1. In germline, CDR1 is LNHNV, CDR2 YYDKDF (reference sequence). This CDR3 has 15 residues. V was pared by 2 bases and J by 5 bases, with 5 bases of the junction left unmatched. CDR3 nucleotide sequence: TGTGCCACCAGCAGAATCGACAGGGGGCTGGAGACCCAGTACTTC. Protein sequence: CATSRIDRGLETQYF.

The rearrangement joins TRBV28 to TRBJ1-4; 7 bases match TRBD1. CDR1 and CDR2 (germline): MDHEN, SYDVKM. The CDR3 consists of 15 residues. The V gene end was trimmed by 6 bases and the J gene end by 3 bases; junction bases not matched to a gene: 7. The CDR3 here is CASRHRGYPNEKLFF. In DNA, the CDR3 is TGTGCCAGCAGGCACAGGGGATATCCTAATGAAAAACTGTTTTTT. Using reference TRBV28 and TRBJ1-4 for the parts outside the CDR3, the full variable domain is DVKVTQSSRYLVKRTGEKVFLECVQDMDHENMFWYRQDPGLGLRLIYFSYDVKMKEKGDIPEGYSVSREKKERFSLILESASTNQTSMYLCASRHRGYPNEKLFFGSGTQLSVL.